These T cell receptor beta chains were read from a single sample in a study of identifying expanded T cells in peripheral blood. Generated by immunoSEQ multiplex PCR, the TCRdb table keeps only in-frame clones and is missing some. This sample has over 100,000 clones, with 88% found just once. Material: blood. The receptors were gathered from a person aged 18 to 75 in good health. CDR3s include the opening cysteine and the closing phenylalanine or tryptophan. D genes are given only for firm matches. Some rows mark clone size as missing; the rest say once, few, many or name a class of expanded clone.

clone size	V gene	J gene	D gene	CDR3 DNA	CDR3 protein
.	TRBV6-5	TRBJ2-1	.	TGTGCCAGCGAAACCACGGGGCGATACGAGCAGTTCTTC	CASETTGRYEQFF
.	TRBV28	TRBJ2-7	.	TGTGCCACCGAATCGGGACCCGGCGACGAGCAGTACTTC	CATESGPGDEQYF
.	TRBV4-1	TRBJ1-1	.	TGCGCCAGCAGGGTACAAGGGGTGGGTTTGGCTGAAGCTTTCTTT	CASRVQGVGLAEAFF
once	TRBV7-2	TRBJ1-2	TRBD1	TGTGCCAGCAGCTTGGGACAGTTCCTTAGTGGCTACACCTTC	CASSLGQFLSGYTF
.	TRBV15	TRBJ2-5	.	TGTGCCACTGAGGGACCTACAAGGGAGACCCAGTACTTC	CATEGPTRETQYF
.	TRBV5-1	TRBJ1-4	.	TGCGCCAGCAGCGGTAATGCAGGGGCGGGTGAAAAACTGTTTTTT	CASSGNAGAGEKLFF
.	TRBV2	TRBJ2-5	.	TGTGCCAGCAGTGAAGCAAGGAATCAAGAGACCCAGTACTTC	CASSEARNQETQYF
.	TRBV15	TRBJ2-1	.	TGTGCCACCAGCAGAGATTTCGGGGGAGGTGAGCAGTTCTTC	CATSRDFGGGEQFF
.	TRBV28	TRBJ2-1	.	TGTGCCAGCAGTTGTCGGGACGCAGAGCAGTTCTTC	CASSCRDAEQFF
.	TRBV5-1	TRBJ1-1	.	TGCGCCAGCACCCTTAGGGGGAACACTGAAGCTTTCTTT	CASTLRGNTEAFF
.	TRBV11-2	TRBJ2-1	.	TGTGCCAGCAGCCCTATAGGACTGGAGCAGTTCTTC	CASSPIGLEQFF
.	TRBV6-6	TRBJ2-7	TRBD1	TGTGCCAGCAGTTACCCCGGGACAGGGACCCACGAGCAGTACTTC	CASSYPGTGTHEQYF
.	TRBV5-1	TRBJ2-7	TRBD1	TGCGCCAGCAGCTTGGGCGGACAGGGCAGGAGGGAGCAGTACTTC	CASSLGGQGRREQYF
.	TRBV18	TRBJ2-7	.	TGTGCCAGCTCACTATCAGGGTTAGTGGGATACGAGCAGTACTTC	CASSLSGLVGYEQYF
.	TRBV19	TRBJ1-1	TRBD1	TGTGCCAGTAGTAACAGGGGTCAGAACACTGAAGCTTTCTTT	CASSNRGQNTEAFF
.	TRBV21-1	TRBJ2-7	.	TGTGCCTCCCTCAGGGGGAACGAGCAGTACTTC	CASLRGNEQYF
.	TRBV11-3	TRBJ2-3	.	TGTGCCAGCAGCCCTACAGGGCCAGATACGCAGTATTTT	CASSPTGPDTQYF
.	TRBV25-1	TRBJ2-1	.	TGTGCCAGCAGTCCGGGTCGGCGGGATGAGCAGTTCTTC	CASSPGRRDEQFF
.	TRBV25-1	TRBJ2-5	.	TGTGCCAGCAGTGGCAGGGTGGAGACCCAGTACTTC	CASSGRVETQYF
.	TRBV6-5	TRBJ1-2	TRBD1	TGTGCCAGCAGTGGGACAGGGGCGATTTATGGCTACACCTTC	CASSGTGAIYGYTF
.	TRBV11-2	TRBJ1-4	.	TGTGCCAGCAGCTTATTCGCCGGGTTGGAAAAACTGTTTTTT	CASSLFAGLEKLFF
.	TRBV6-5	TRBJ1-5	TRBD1	TGTGCCAGCACCCCAGGGACAGTCAGTCTGTCCCAGCATTTT	CASTPGTVSLSQHF
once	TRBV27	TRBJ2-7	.	TGTGCCAGCAGTCCTACCCCGGGTCCCTACGAGCAGTACTTC	CASSPTPGPYEQYF
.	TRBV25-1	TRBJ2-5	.	TGTGCCAGCACAGGAACACTACAGGGATCATGGGAGACCCAGTACTTC	CASTGTLQGSWETQYF
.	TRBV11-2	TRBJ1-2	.	TGTGCCAGCAGCGTAGACAGGCGCTATGGCTACACCTTC	CASSVDRRYGYTF
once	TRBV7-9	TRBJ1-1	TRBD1	TGTGCCAGCAGCTTGACAGGGTTGAACACTGAAGCTTTCTTT	CASSLTGLNTEAFF
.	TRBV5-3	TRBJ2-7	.	TGTGCCAGAAGCTTGTACGGTGGCAAGGGTACCTACGAGCAGTACTTC	CARSLYGGKGTYEQYF
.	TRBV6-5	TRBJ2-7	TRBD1	TGTGCCAGCAGAAAAGGACAGGGAACCTACGAGCAGTACTTC	CASRKGQGTYEQYF
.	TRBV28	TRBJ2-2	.	TGTGCCAGCAGTTTCGGAAGCGGACCTATCAGGGAGCTGTTTTTT	CASSFGSGPIRELFF
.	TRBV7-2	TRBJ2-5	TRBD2	TGTGCCAGCAGCTTATGGGCGGGGGGGCAAGAGACCCAGTACTTC	CASSLWAGGQETQYF
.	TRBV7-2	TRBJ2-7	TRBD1	TGTGCCAGCAGTCCACAGGGGGCGAGGGAGCAGTACTTC	CASSPQGAREQYF
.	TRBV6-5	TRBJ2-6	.	TGTGCCAGCAGACAGACTGGGGCCAACGTCCTGACTTTC	CASRQTGANVLTF
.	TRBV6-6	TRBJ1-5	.	TGTGCCAGCAGCCCACTCGAGGGACAGCCCCAGCATTTT	CASSPLEGQPQHF
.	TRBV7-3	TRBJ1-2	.	TGTGCCAGCAGCCCCGACGGAAACTATGGCTACACCTTC	CASSPDGNYGYTF
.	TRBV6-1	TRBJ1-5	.	TGTGCCAGCAGTGAATACGGGGCCGCAAATCAGCCCCAGCATTTT	CASSEYGAANQPQHF
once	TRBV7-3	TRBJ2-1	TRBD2	TGTGCCAGCAGCCAACCGGGACTAGCGGACAATGAGCAGTTCTTC	CASSQPGLADNEQFF
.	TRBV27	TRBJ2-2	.	TGTGCCAGCAGACCCACGGGCACCGGGGAGCTGTTTTTT	CASRPTGTGELFF
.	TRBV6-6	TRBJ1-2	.	TGTGCCAGCAGTTACAGGGGGGGTAACTATGGCTACACCTTC	CASSYRGGNYGYTF
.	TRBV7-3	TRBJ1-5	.	TGTGCCAGCAGCTTATCCTTCTGGGGCGGTCAGCCCCAGCATTTT	CASSLSFWGGQPQHF
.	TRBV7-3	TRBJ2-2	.	TGTGCCAGCAGCTCCTTAACCGGGGAGCTGTTTTTT	CASSSLTGELFF
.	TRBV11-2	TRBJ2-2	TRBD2	TGTGCCAGCATACGGACTAGCGGGAGAAGTGGGGAGCTGTTTTTT	CASIRTSGRSGELFF
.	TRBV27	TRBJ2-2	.	TGTGCCAGCAGTTCCGGACTTTCCGTCACCGGGGAGCTGTTTTTT	CASSSGLSVTGELFF
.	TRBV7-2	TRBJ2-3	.	TGTGCCAGCAGCTTAAGCGGTACACCTAGCACAGATACGCAGTATTTT	CASSLSGTPSTDTQYF
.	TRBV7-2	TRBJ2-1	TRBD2	TGTGCCAGCAGCCCCTTCTTGGTAGCGGGCTACAATGAGCAGTTCTTC	CASSPFLVAGYNEQFF
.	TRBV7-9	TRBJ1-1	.	TGTGCCAGCAGCGGACGCGGGTCGAACACTGAAGCTTTCTTT	CASSGRGSNTEAFF
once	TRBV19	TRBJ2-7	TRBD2	TGTGCCAGCAGTATTACGGGACTAGCGGGAGATCAGTACTTC	CASSITGLAGDQYF
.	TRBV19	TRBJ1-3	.	TGTGCCAGTACATACTTAACCTCTGGAAACACCATATATTTT	CASTYLTSGNTIYF
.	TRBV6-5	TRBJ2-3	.	TGTGCCAGCAGTTACTTTAAAGAGACAGATACGCAGTATTTT	CASSYFKETDTQYF
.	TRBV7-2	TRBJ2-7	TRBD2	TGTGCCAGCAGCGCGGGGGGGACTAGCGGTACCTACGAGCAGTACTTC	CASSAGGTSGTYEQYF
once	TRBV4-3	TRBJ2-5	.	TGCGCCAGCAGCCAAGATGCGGGGCCTCGGGAGACCCAGTACTTC	CASSQDAGPRETQYF
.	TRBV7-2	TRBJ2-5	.	TGTGCCAGCAGCAGAGACCTGGGAGAGACCCAGTACTTC	CASSRDLGETQYF
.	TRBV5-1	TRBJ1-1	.	TGCGCCAGCAGCTTGCGGCAGAGGAACACTGAAGCTTTCTTT	CASSLRQRNTEAFF
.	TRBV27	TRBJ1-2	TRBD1	TGTGCCAGCAGTTTTAGCAGGGGGAATTATAACTATGGCTACACCTTC	CASSFSRGNYNYGYTF
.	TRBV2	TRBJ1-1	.	TGTGCCAGCATTTTCCAGACGAACACTGAAGCTTTCTTT	CASIFQTNTEAFF
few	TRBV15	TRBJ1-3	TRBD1	TGTGCCACCAGCGGCGGGACAGCTGGAAACACCATATATTTT	CATSGGTAGNTIYF
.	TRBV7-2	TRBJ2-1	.	TGTGCCAGCAGCTTATGGTCTGGGAATGAGCAGTTCTTC	CASSLWSGNEQFF
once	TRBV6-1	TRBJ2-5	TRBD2	TGTGCCAGCAGTTCCAATGGACTAGCGGGGGGTGCCCAGTACTTC	CASSSNGLAGGAQYF
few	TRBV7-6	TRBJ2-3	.	TGTGCCAGCAGCTTAGTGGTGGGGACTCTTCCTCTGGTTACGCAGTATTTT	CASSLVVGTLPLVTQYF
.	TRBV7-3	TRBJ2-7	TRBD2	TGTGCCAGCAGCTTTGTCAGGGAGGGCGAGCAGTACTTC	CASSFVREGEQYF
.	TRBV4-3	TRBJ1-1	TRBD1	TGCGCCAGCAGCCAAGATGGGGCCAGGGGGCGGAACACTGAAGCTTTCTTT	CASSQDGARGRNTEAFF